Detailed here is one T cell receptor beta chain. Its antigen is currently unknown. PCR employed 60 Vbeta and 13 Jbeta primers. The table came from immunoSEQ multiplex PCR; TCRdb's copy has only in-frame clones and leaves some out. Here the sample spans tens of thousands of clones, 81% being singletons. The data stem from a study of cytomegalovirus exposure and HLA in healthy donors. In the study overall: From HLA-typed donors, an early data release held 70 million to 100 million unique TCRs.

Findings and caveats of the study: Reportedly, cytomegalovirus status was diagnosed with high sensitivity and specificity. It was reported that TCR beta sequences correctly inferred the HLA-A and HLA-B alleles for most subjects.

This receptor was obtained from a woman in her twenties or thirties in good health and CMV-seronegative. What was sequenced was PBMCs.

The CDR3 here is CASSSPGQVLAGGPRGTTDTQYF. The CDR3 bases are TGCGCCAGCAGCTCTCCGGGACAGGTTCTAGCGGGAGGGCCTAGGGGGACCACAGATACGCAGTATTTT. The J gene is TRBJ2-3, the V gene TRBV5-1, with 12 bases identical to TRBD2. The CDR3 contains 23 residues. Germline V gene data show CDR1 as SGHRS and CDR2 as YFSETQ. After removal of 3 bases from V and 2 bases from J, the junction contained 25 bases not matched to a gene.